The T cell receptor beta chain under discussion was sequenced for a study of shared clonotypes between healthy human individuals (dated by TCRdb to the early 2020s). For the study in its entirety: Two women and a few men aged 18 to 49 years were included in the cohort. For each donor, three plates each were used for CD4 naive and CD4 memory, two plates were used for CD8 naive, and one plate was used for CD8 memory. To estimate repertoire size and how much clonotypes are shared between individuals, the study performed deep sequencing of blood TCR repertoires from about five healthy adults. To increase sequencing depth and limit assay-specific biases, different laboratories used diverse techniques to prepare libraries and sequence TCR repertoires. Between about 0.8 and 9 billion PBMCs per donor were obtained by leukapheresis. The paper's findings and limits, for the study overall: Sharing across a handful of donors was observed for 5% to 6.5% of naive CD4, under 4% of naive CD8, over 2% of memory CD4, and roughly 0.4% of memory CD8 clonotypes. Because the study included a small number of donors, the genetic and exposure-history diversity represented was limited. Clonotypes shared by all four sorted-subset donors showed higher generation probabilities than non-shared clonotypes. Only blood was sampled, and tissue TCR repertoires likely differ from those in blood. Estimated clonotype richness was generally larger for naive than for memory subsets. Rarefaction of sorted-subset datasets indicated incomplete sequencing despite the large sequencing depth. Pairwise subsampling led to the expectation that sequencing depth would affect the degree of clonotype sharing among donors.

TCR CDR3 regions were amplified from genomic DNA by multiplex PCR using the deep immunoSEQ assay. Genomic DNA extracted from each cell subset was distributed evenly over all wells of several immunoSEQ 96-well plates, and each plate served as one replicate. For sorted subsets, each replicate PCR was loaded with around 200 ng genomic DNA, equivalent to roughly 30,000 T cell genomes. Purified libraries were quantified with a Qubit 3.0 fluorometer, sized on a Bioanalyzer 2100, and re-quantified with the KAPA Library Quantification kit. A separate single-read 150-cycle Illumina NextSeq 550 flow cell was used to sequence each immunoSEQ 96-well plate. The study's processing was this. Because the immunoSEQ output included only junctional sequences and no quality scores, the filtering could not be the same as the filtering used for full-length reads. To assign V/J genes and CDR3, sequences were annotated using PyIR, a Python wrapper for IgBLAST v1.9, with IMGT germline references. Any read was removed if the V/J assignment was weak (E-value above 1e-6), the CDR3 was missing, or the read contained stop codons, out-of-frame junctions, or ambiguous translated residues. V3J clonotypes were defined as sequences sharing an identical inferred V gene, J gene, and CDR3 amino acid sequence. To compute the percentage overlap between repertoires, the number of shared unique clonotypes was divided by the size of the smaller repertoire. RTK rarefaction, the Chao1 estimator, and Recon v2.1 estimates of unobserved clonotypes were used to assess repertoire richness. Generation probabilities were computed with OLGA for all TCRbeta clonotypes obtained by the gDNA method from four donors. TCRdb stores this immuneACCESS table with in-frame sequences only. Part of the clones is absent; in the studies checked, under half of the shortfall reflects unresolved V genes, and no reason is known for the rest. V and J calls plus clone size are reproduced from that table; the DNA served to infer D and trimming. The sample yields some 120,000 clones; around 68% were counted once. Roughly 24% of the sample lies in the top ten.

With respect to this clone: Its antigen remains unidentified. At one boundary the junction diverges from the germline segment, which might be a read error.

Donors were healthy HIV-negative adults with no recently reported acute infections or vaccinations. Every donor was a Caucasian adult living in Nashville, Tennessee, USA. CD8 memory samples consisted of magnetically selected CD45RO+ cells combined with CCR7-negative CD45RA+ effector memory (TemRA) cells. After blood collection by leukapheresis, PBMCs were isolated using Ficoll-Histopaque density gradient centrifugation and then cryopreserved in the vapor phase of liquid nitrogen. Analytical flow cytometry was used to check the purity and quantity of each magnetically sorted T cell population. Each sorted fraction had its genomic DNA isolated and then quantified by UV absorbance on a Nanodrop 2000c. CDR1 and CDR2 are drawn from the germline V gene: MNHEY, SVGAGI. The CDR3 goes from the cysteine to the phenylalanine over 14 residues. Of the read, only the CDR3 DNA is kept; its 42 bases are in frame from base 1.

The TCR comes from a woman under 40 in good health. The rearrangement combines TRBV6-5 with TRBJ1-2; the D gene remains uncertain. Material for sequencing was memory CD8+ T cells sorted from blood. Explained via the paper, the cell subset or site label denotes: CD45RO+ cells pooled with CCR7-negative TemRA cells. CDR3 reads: CASLATPSLYDYTF. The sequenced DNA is TGTGCCAGTTTGGCGACCCCCAGCCTCTATGACTACACCTTC.